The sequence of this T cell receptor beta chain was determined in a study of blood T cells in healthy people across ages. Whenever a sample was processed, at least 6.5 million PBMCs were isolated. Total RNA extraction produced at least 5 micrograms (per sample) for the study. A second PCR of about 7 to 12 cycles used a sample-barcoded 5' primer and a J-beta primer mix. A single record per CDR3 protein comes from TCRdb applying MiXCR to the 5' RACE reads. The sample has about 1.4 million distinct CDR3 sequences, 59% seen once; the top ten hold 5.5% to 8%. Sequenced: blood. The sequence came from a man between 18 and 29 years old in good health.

The CDR3 sequence: CASSQTSGMGNEQFF. CDR3 nucleotide sequence: TGTGCCAGCAGCCAAACTAGCGGGATGGGTAATGAGCAGTTCTTC. The chain combines TRBV6-5 with TRBJ2-1, with 10 bases matching TRBD2. V dropped 6 bases and J dropped 7; count of bases not matched to a gene: 9. Germline CDR1 is MNHEY and CDR2 is SVGAGI. The CDR3 spans 15 residues.